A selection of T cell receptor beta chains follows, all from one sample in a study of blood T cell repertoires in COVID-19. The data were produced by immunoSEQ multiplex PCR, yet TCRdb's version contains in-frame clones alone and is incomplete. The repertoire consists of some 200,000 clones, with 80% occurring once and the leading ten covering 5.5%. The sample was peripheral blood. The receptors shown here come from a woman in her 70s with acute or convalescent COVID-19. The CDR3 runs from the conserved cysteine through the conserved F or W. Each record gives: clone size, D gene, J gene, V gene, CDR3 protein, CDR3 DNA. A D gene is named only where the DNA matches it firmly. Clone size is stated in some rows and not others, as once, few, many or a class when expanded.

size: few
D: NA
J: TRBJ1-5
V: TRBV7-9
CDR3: CASSSGSGINQPQHF
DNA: TGTGCCAGCAGCTCAGGGTCAGGCATCAATCAGCCCCAGCATTTT

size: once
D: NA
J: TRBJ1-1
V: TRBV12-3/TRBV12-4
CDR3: CASSLTRNTEAFF
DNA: TGTGCCAGCAGTTTAACGAGGAACACTGAAGCTTTCTTT

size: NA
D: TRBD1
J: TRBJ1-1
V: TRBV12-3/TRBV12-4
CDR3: CASRLGQGMAFF
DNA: TGTGCCAGCAGGTTGGGACAGGGGATGGCTTTCTTT

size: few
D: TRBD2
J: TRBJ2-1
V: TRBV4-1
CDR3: CASSLGIAGLVGNEQFF
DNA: TGCGCCAGCAGCCTTGGGATAGCGGGTCTTGTAGGAAATGAGCAGTTCTTC

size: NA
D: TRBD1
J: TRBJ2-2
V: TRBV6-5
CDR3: CASKAGTGGSGELFF
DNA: TGTGCCAGCAAGGCCGGGACAGGGGGCTCGGGGGAGCTGTTTTTT

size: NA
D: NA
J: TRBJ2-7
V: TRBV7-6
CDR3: CASSSSNQGSYEQYF
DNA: TGTGCCAGCAGCTCGTCCAACCAGGGCTCCTACGAGCAGTACTTC

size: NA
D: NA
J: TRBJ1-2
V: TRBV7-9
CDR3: CASSFFEGGYGYTF
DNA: TGTGCCAGCAGCTTTTTTGAGGGAGGATATGGCTACACCTTC

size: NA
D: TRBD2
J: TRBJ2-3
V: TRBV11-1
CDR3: CASSLGGATDTQYF
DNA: TGTGCCAGCAGCTTGGGAGGGGCAACAGATACGCAGTATTTT

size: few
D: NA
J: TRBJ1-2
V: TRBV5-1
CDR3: CASSVEGGSYYGYTF
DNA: TGCGCCAGCAGCGTAGAGGGGGGGAGCTACTATGGCTACACCTTC

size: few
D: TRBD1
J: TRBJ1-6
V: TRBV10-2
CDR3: CAAGTGNSPLHF
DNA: TGCGCGGCCGGGACAGGGAATTCACCCCTCCACTTT

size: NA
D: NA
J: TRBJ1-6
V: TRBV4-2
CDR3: CASSQVQGEHSPLHF
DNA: TGTGCCAGCAGCCAAGTCCAAGGGGAACATTCACCCCTCCACTTT

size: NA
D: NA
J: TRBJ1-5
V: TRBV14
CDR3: CASSLTGNQPQHF
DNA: TGTGCCAGCAGTCTAACAGGGAATCAGCCCCAGCATTTT

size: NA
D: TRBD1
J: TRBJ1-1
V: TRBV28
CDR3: CASSVTGTGSTEAFF
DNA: TGTGCCAGCAGTGTGACCGGGACAGGGTCCACTGAAGCTTTCTTT

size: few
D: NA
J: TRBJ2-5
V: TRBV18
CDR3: CASSLTGTQETQYF
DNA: TGTGCCAGCTCACTTACAGGAACACAAGAGACCCAGTACTTC

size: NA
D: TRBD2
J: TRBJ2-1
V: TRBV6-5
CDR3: CASRLAGYNEQFF
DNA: TGTGCCAGCAGACTAGCGGGCTACAATGAGCAGTTCTTC

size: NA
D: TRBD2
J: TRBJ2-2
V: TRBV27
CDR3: CASSFMVGGPSTGELFF
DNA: TGTGCCAGCAGTTTCATGGTGGGAGGGCCGTCCACCGGGGAGCTGTTTTTT

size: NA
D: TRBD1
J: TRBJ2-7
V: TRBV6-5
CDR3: CASSSGDRGLYEQYF
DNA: TGTGCCAGCAGTTCTGGGGACAGGGGGCTATACGAGCAGTACTTC

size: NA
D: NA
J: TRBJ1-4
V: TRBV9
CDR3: CASSVGGDKNEKLFF
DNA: TGTGCCAGCAGCGTAGGAGGAGATAAGAATGAAAAACTGTTTTTT

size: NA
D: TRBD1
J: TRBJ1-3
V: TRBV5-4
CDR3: CASSPDRVGNTIYF
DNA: TGTGCCAGCAGCCCGGACAGGGTCGGAAACACCATATATTTT

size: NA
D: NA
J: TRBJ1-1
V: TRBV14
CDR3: CASSQTGSTEAFF
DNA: TGTGCCAGCAGCCAAACAGGGTCCACTGAAGCTTTCTTT

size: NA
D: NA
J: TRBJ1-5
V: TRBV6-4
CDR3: CASSDSGVYSNQPQHF
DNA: TGTGCCAGCAGTGACTCCGGAGTTTATAGCAATCAGCCCCAGCATTTT

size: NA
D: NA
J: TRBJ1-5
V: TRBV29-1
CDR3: CSVVAGVNQPQHF
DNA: TGCAGCGTGGTTGCAGGGGTCAATCAGCCCCAGCATTTT

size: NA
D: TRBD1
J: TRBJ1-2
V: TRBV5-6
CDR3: CASSLAGGEGYTF
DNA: TGTGCCAGCAGCTTGGCAGGGGGCGAGGGCTACACCTTC

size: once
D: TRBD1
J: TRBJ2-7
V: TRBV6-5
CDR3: CASSYSKGQGPYEQYF
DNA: TGTGCCAGCAGTTACTCGAAGGGACAGGGACCCTACGAGCAGTACTTC

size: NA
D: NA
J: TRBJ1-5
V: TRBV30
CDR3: CASSGGGTFNQPQHF
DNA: TGTGCCTCGTCCGGGGGAGGGACATTCAATCAGCCCCAGCATTTT

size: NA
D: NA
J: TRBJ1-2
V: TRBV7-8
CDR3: CASSLGTQWTF
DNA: TGTGCCAGCAGCTTAGGGACTCAGTGGACCTTC

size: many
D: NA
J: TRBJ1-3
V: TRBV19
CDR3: CASSIPWGVSGNTIYF
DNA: TGTGCCAGTAGTATCCCCTGGGGGGTCTCTGGAAACACCATATATTTT

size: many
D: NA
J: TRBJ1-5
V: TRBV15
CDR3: CATSRDQRGGEPQHF
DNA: TGTGCCACCAGCAGAGATCAAAGGGGCGGGGAGCCCCAGCATTTT

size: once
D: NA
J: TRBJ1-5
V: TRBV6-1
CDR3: CASSRQERQPQHF
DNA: TGTGCCAGCAGCCGACAGGAACGGCAGCCCCAGCATTTT

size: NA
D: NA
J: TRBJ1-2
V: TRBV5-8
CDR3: CASSLTAGYGYTF
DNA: TGTGCCAGCAGCTTGACCGCCGGTTATGGCTACACCTTC

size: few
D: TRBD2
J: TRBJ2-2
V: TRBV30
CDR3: CAWKGLGLDTGELFF
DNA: TGTGCCTGGAAAGGACTAGGATTGGACACCGGGGAGCTGTTTTTT

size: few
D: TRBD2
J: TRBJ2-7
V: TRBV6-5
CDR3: CASSYGATSGRQQYF
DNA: TGTGCCAGCAGTTATGGGGCGACTAGCGGGAGACAGCAGTACTTC

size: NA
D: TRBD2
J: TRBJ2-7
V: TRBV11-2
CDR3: CASSTRSGSGPYEQYF
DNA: TGTGCCAGCAGCACCCGTAGCGGGAGCGGACCCTACGAGCAGTACTTC

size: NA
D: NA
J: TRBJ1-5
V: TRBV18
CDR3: CASSPPGGAGNQPQHF
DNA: TGTGCCAGCTCACCCCCTGGGGGGGCGGGCAATCAGCCCCAGCATTTT

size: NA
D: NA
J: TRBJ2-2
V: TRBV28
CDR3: CASPSGSYAGELFF
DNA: TGTGCCAGCCCCTCCGGTTCTTACGCCGGGGAGCTGTTTTTT

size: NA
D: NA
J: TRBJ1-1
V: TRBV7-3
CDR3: CASSLSMNTEAFF
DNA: TGTGCCAGCAGCCTATCAATGAACACTGAAGCTTTCTTT

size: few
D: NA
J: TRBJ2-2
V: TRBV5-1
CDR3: CASSIGAGSGELFF
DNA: TGCGCCAGCAGCATCGGAGCTGGGAGCGGGGAGCTGTTTTTT

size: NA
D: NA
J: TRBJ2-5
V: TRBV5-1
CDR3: CASSFGDLQETQYF
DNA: TGCGCCAGCAGCTTCGGGGACTTGCAAGAGACCCAGTACTTC

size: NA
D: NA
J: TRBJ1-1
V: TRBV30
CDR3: CAWSVGSGTEAFF
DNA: TGTGCCTGGAGTGTAGGTTCAGGCACGGAAGCTTTCTTT

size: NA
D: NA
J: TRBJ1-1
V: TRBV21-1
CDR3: CASSALRQTTEAFF
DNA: TGTGCCAGCAGCGCGCTTCGACAAACCACTGAAGCTTTCTTT

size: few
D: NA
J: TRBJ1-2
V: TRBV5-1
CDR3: CASSPGQAIYGYTF
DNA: TGCGCCAGCAGCCCCGGACAAGCCATCTATGGCTACACCTTC

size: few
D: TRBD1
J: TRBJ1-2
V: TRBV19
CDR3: CASHRTGENGYTF
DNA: TGTGCCAGTCATAGGACAGGGGAGAATGGCTACACCTTC

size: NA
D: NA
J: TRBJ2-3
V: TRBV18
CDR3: CASSPGSTDTQYF
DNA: TGTGCCAGCTCACCCGGGAGCACAGATACGCAGTATTTT

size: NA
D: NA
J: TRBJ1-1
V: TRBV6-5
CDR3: CASSYSDRPNTEAFF
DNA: TGTGCCAGCAGTTACTCCGACAGGCCCAACACTGAAGCTTTCTTT

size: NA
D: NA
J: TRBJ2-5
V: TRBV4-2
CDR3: CASSQSPMSQETQYF
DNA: TGTGCCAGCAGCCAATCCCCCATGAGTCAAGAGACCCAGTACTTC

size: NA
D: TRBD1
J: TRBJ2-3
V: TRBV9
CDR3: CASSTAGGASTDTQYF
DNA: TGTGCCAGCAGCACAGCAGGGGGAGCCAGCACAGATACGCAGTATTTT

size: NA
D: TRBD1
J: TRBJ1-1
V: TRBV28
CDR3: CASSGGQGRILNTEAFF
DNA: TGTGCCAGCAGTGGGGGACAGGGGCGGATTTTGAACACTGAAGCTTTCTTT

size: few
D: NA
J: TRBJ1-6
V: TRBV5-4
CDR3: CASSRPGDNSPLHF
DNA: TGTGCCAGCAGCCGCCCCGGGGATAATTCACCCCTCCACTTT

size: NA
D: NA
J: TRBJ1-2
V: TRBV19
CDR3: CASSTQDGFLNGYTF
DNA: TGTGCCAGTAGTACACAGGATGGGTTCTTGAATGGCTACACCTTC

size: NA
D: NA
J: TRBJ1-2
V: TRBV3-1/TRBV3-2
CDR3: CASSQVPYGYTF
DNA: TGTGCCAGCAGCCAAGTTCCTTATGGCTACACCTTC

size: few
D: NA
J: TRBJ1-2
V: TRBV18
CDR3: CASSPIVQGSYTF
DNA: TGTGCCAGCTCACCTATCGTCCAGGGCAGCTACACCTTC

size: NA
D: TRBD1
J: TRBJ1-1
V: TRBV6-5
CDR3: CASRRTGGTEAFF
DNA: TGTGCCAGCAGACGAACAGGGGGCACTGAAGCTTTCTTT

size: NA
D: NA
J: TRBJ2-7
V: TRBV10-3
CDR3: CAISESISDNEQYF
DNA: TGTGCCATCAGTGAGTCGATTTCGGACAACGAGCAGTACTTC

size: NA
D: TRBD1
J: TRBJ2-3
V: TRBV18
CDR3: CASSQGQGDTDTQYF
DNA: TGTGCCAGCTCACAGGGACAGGGGGACACAGATACGCAGTATTTT

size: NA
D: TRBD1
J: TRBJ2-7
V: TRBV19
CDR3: CASSGTGGDEQYF
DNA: TGTGCCAGTAGTGGGACAGGGGGCGACGAGCAGTACTTC

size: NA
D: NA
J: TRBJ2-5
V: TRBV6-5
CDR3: CASSRPPGRAETQYF
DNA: TGTGCCAGCAGCCGTCCACCAGGCAGGGCCGAGACCCAGTACTTC

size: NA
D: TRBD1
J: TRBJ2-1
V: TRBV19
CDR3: CASSITSTGGKNEQFF
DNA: TGTGCCAGTAGTATCACCTCGACAGGGGGCAAGAATGAGCAGTTCTTC